These T cell receptor beta chains were read from a single sample in a study of shared clonotypes between healthy human individuals. TCRdb's table, derived via immunoSEQ multiplex PCR, lists solely in-frame clones and lacks some. The table has some 650,000 clones, around 97% seen once. Sequencing used naive CD4+ T cells sorted from blood. These receptors all come from a woman between 25 and 40 years old in good health. The conserved cysteine and the conserved F or W are not part of the CDR3 here. Fields, in order: V gene, D gene, J gene, CDR3 protein. The D gene is left open where the match is weak.

>TRBV10-1|-|TRBJ1-2
ASSEMPSYGYT
>TRBV5-4|TRBD1|TRBJ1-2
ASSLARDRGPT
>TRBV27|TRBD2|TRBJ2-1
ASSVDLAGAGNEQF
>TRBV9|TRBD2|TRBJ2-1
ASSDTAGLAGGPVRFERYNEQF
>TRBV5-1|-|TRBJ1-6
ASSREGGSPLH
>TRBV27|-|TRBJ1-4
ASGPATNEKLF
>TRBV5-6|-|TRBJ2-1
ASTNQAEYSYNEQF
>TRBV5-4|TRBD1|TRBJ1-1
ASSEGQGHTEAF
>TRBV6-5|-|TRBJ1-5
ASSYAGPSNQPQH
>TRBV18|-|TRBJ2-7
ASSAEDGAYEQY
>TRBV6-5|-|TRBJ1-1
ASTPQGMNTEAF
>TRBV5-6|-|TRBJ2-4
ASSAGVPAKNIQY
>TRBV2|-|TRBJ1-5
ASRAYSNQPQH
>TRBV28|TRBD2|TRBJ2-7
ASSPGGGATIGEQY
>TRBV29-1|TRBD1|TRBJ2-7
SVAPHRDSSHEQY
>TRBV6-6|-|TRBJ1-3
ASSSLQRSGNTIY
>TRBV6-4|TRBD2|TRBJ2-1
ASSPLAGTLHEQF
>TRBV5-1|TRBD2|TRBJ2-7
ASSLGKTSGGTWEQY
>TRBV21-1|-|TRBJ2-1
ASSRTVYNEQF
>TRBV4-1|TRBD1|TRBJ2-7
ASSPGEGQGWNEQY
>TRBV5-1|-|TRBJ2-7
ASSVRTGNEQY
>TRBV5-1|TRBD2|TRBJ2-2
ASSLGASGRAYTGELF
>TRBV15|-|TRBJ1-5
ATSRARGTSLSNQPQH
>TRBV18|TRBD1|TRBJ2-7
ASSGQGFAYEQY
>TRBV2|-|TRBJ1-5
ASSSQGDQPQH
>TRBV6-5|TRBD1|TRBJ1-2
ASRKPGQAQGYT
>TRBV5-1|TRBD1|TRBJ2-7
ASSVVRTGTYEQY
>TRBV28|-|TRBJ1-1
ASSQNTEAF
>TRBV19|-|TRBJ2-7
ASSMRISYEQY
>TRBV9|-|TRBJ1-4
ASSVGSSFATNEKLF
>TRBV6-5|-|TRBJ2-7
ASSYPNRDEQY
>TRBV10-3|TRBD2|TRBJ2-5
AISIGAGVSEETQY
>TRBV20-1|-|TRBJ2-7
SASKDSEQY
>TRBV19|-|TRBJ2-7
ASSSAGEQY
>TRBV9|TRBD1|TRBJ2-1
ASSETGQGVNEQF
>TRBV28|TRBD2|TRBJ2-7
ASSSAGGPSYEQY
>TRBV30|-|TRBJ2-7
ASKRDRGSYEQY
>TRBV18|-|TRBJ1-6
ASSPPSTGNSPLH
>TRBV6-5|-|TRBJ2-3
ASSLRTPSPTDTQY
>TRBV28|TRBD2|TRBJ2-1
ASSHPPGTSGRIEQF
>TRBV7-3|-|TRBJ2-7
ASSLTAGINEQY
>TRBV6-5|-|TRBJ2-2
ASSYTSPGELF
>TRBV6-1|-|TRBJ2-7
ASSEDRYEQY
>TRBV30|-|TRBJ2-5
AWNLGNQETQY
>TRBV12-5|-|TRBJ2-1
ASGLGGISYNEQF
>TRBV6-1|-|TRBJ1-1
ASSEKGRKNTEAF
>TRBV5-1|-|TRBJ1-4
ASSSFAAGNEKLF
>TRBV15|TRBD1|TRBJ2-1
ATSRDLGQGSYNEQF
>TRBV2|TRBD1|TRBJ1-1
ASSGQGAGTEAF
>TRBV7-3|TRBD2|TRBJ2-2
ASSLAGGTGELF